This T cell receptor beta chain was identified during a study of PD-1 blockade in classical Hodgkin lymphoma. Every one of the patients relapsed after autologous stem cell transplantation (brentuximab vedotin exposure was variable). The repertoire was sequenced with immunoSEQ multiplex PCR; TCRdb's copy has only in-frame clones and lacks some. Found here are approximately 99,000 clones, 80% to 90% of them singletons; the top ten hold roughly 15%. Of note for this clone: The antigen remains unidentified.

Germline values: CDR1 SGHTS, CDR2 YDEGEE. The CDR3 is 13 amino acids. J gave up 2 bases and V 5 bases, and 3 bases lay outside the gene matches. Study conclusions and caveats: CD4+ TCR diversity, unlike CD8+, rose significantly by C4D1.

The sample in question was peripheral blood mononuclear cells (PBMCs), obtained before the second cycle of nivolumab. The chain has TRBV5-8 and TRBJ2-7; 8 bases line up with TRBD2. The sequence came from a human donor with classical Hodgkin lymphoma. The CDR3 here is CASRLAATYEQYF. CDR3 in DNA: TGTGCCAGCAGACTAGCGGCTACCTACGAGCAGTACTTC.